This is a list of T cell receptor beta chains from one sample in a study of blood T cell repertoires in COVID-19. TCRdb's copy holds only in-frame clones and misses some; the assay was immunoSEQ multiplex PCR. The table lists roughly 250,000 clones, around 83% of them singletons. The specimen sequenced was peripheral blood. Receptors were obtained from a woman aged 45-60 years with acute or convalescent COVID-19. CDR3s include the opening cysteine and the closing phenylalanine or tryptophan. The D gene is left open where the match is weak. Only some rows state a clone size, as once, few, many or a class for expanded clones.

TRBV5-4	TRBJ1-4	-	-	CASSLAGTANEKLFF	TGTGCCAGCAGCTTGGCCGGAACAGCTAATGAAAAACTGTTTTTT
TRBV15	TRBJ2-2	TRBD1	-	CATSRDWGRGQGSTGELFF	TGTGCCACCAGCAGAGATTGGGGGCGGGGACAGGGGAGCACCGGGGAGCTGTTTTTT
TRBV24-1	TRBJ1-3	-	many	CATSELHSGNTIYF	TGTGCCACCAGTGAGTTACACTCTGGAAACACCATATATTTT
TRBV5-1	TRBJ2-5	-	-	CASSPGGETQYF	TGCGCCAGCAGCCCAGGGGGGGAGACCCAGTACTTC
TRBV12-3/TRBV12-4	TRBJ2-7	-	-	CASTSGRGYEQYF	TGTGCCAGCACTTCAGGAAGGGGGTACGAGCAGTACTTC
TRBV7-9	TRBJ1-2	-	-	CASTPQGQKGGYTF	TGTGCCAGCACCCCTCAGGGCCAAAAGGGAGGCTACACCTTC
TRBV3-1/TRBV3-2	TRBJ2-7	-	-	CASSQHYEQYF	TGTGCCAGCAGCCAACACTACGAGCAGTACTTC
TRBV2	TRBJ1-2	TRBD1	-	CAIPWDRGLGYTF	TGTGCCATCCCTTGGGACAGGGGGCTTGGCTACACCTTC
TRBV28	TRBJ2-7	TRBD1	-	CASRLGTGGLYEQYF	TGTGCCAGCAGGCTAGGGACAGGGGGCCTCTACGAGCAGTACTTC
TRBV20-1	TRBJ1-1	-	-	CSASRNTEAFF	TGCAGTGCTAGCAGGAACACTGAAGCTTTCTTT
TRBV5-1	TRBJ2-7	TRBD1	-	CASSLVTGGTHEQYF	TGCGCCAGCAGCTTGGTGACAGGGGGCACCCACGAGCAGTACTTC
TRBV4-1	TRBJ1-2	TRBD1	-	CASSHTTGLYGYTF	TGCGCCAGCAGCCATACGACAGGGTTATATGGCTACACCTTC
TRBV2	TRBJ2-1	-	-	CASSDNGGADNEQFF	TGTGCCAGCAGTGATAACGGGGGAGCTGACAATGAGCAGTTCTTC
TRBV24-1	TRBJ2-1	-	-	CATSDIDGYNEQFF	TGTGCCACCAGTGATATCGACGGGTACAATGAGCAGTTCTTC
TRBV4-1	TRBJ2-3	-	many	CASSQDGFGQGPDTQYF	TGCGCCAGCAGCCAAGACGGGTTCGGGCAGGGTCCAGATACGCAGTATTTT
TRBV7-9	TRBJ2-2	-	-	CASSLAGVTNTGELFF	TGTGCCAGCAGCTTAGCAGGGGTCACGAACACCGGGGAGCTGTTTTTT